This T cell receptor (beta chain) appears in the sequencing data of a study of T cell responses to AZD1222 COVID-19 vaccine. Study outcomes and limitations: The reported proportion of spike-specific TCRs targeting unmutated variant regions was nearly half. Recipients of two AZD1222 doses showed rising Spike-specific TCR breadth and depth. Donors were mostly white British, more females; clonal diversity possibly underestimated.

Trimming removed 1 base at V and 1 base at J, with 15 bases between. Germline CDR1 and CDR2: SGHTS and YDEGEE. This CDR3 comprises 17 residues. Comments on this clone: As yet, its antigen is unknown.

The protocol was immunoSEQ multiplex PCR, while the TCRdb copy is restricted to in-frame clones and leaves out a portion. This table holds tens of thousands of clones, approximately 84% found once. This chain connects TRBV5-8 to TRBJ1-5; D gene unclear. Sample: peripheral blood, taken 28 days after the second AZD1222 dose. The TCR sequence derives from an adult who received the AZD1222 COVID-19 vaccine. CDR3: CASSLHVRVGSNQPQHF. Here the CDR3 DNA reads TGTGCCAGCAGCTTGCATGTCCGGGTAGGGAGCAATCAGCCCCAGCATTTT.